The rows below give T cell receptor beta chains drawn from one sample of a study of tumor and adjacent non-tumor tissue in lung cancer. TCRdb processed the multiplex PCR reads anew with MiXCR; each CDR3 protein has one entry. The sample holds fewer than 75,000 distinct CDR3 sequences, around 82% seen once. Sequencing was performed on distant non-tumor lung tissue. Receptors originate from a man in his 60s with non-small cell lung cancer. The CDR3 runs from the conserved cysteine through the conserved F or W. A D gene is named only where the DNA matches it firmly. For some rows the clone size is stated as once, few or many, or as a class when expanded; others skip it.

TRBJ2-1 - TRBV11-2 - TGTGCCAGCAACCTACCTGCTGCTGCGTTAAATGAGCAGTTCTTC CASNLPAAALNEQFF
TRBJ2-3 - TRBV13 - TGTGCCAGCAGCTTAGCGAGACGGAACACGGGTACGCAGTATTTT CASSLARRNTGTQYF
TRBJ1-4 - TRBV29-1 - TGCAGTGTTGAAACTGGGGCAGGGTATGAAAAACTGTTTTTT CSVETGAGYEKLFF
TRBJ2-1 - TRBV29-1 once TGTAGCGTTGAAAATCCCGAAAGGTACAATGAGCAGTGCTTC CSVENPERYNEQCF
TRBJ2-1 TRBD2 TRBV29-1 many TGCAGCGTTGAGGGGGGACTAACTAACAATGAGCAGTTCTTC CSVEGGLTNNEQFF
TRBJ2-1 TRBD2 TRBV6-1 - TGTGCCAGCAGCGCCCAATCCGGGACTTGCGGGAGAATGGATGAGCAGTTCTTC CASSAQSGTCGRMDEQFF
TRBJ2-3 - TRBV28 - TGTGCCTGCTTCCCCCTAGTGGTAGCGGAGATTAGCACAGATACGCAGTATTTT CACFPLVVAEISTDTQYF
TRBJ2-2 - TRBV5-5 - TGTGCCAGCAGCTCTTTCTGGCCTTCCGGGGAGCTGTTTTTT CASSSFWPSGELFF
TRBJ2-7 - TRBV4-2 - TGTGCCAGCAGCCAAGAAGGTGCAGGAGTCGGTGACGAGCAGTACTTC CASSQEGAGVGDEQYF
TRBJ2-6 - TRBV11-1 - TGTGCCGACAGTCGCACAGGGAGGCCTTCTGGGGCCAACGTCCTGACTTTC CADSRTGRPSGANVLTF
TRBJ1-6 TRBD1 TRBV7-9 - TGTGCCAGCAGCTTCGGACAGGGAAGGTCACCCCTCCACTTT CASSFGQGRSPLHF
TRBJ1-2 - TRBV11-2 - TGTACCAGCAGTCCCCGGGGGGCACGCGGCTACACCTTC CTSSPRGARGYTF
TRBJ2-1 - TRBV11-2 once TGTGTCAGCAGCTTAGCGGTTCCCTACAATGAGCAGTTCTTC CVSSLAVPYNEQFF
TRBJ2-5 TRBD1 TRBV28 - TGTGCCAGCAATAGAAGGGGGACAGTCCAAGAGATCCTGTACTTC CASNRRGTVQEILYF
TRBJ2-5 - TRBV7-8 - TGTGCCAGCACTCCGTTGGCAGGGGACGGAGATACCCAGTACTTC CASTPLAGDGDTQYF
TRBJ1-5 - TRBV20-1 - TGCAGTGCTAGTAAGGGAGGAGGCAATCAGCCCCAGCATTTT CSASKGGGNQPQHF
TRBJ2-7 - TRBV6-5 - TGTGCCAGCAGACCTCCGGGACTTTACGGGCAGCACTTC CASRPPGLYGQHF
TRBJ2-1 TRBD2 TRBV4-2 once TGTGCCAGCAGCCAAGATTTAGTGGGAGGGCCCTCTTCCAGTGAGCAGTTCTTC CASSQDLVGGPSSSEQFF
TRBJ2-3 TRBD2 TRBV5-1 - TGCGCCAGTAGCCGGACTAGCGCGCTCACAGATACGCAGTATTTT CASSRTSALTDTQYF
TRBJ1-5 - TRBV7-8 - TGTGCCAGCATCTTGGTTTTGGACCTTAGCAATCAGCCCCAGCATTTT CASILVLDLSNQPQHF
TRBJ2-2 - TRBV6-5 - TGTGCCAGTGGCGGAAACAGCTGGGAGCTGTTTTTT CASGGNSWELFF
TRBJ1-2 - TRBV6-4 - TGTGCCAGCAGTGATCTTTGGGGCCAGGATCCTGGTGGCTACACCTTC CASSDLWGQDPGGYTF
TRBJ2-1 - TRBV11-1 - TGCCAGCAGCGAAGTTTCGGCAATGAGCAGTTCTTC CQQRSFGNEQFF
TRBJ1-2 - TRBV4-2 once TGTGCCAGCAGTCAAGGTAGTGCGGAGACAATACATGGCTACACCTTC CASSQGSAETIHGYTF
TRBJ2-7 TRBD2 TRBV5-6 - TGTGCCGGCAGCTTGGGGACTGGGCTGCGGGAGATGAACGAGCAGTACTTC CAGSLGTGLREMNEQYF
TRBJ2-7 - TRBV6-5 once TGTGCCAGCACTTACTCGAGGCGGGAAACGGCCGAACAGTACTTC CASTYSRRETAEQYF